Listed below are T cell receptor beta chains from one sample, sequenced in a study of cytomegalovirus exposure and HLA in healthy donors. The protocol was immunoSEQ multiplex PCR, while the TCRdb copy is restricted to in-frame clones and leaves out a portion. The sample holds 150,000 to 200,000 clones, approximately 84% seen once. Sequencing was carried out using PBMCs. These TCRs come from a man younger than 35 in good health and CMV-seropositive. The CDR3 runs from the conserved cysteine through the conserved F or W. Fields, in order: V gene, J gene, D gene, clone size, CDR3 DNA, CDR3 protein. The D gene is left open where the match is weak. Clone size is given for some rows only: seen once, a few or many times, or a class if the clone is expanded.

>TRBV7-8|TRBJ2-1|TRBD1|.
TGTGCCAGCAGCTGGGAACGGGACAGGGCTAACAATGAGCAGTTCTTC
CASSWERDRANNEQFF
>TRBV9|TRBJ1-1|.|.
TGTGCCAGCAGCGTAGGAAGCGGGATGAACACTGAAGCTTTCTTT
CASSVGSGMNTEAFF
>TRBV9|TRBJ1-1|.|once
TGTGCCAGCAGTCTAGACGGTGACACTGAAGCTTTCTTT
CASSLDGDTEAFF
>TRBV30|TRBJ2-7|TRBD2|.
TGTGCCTGGACGGGGCGGGGAGGGATCCACGAGCAGTACTTC
CAWTGRGGIHEQYF
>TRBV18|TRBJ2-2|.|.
TGTGCCAGCTCACAAGTCCCGGGACAGAACACCGGGGAGCTGTTTTTT
CASSQVPGQNTGELFF
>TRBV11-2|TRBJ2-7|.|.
TGTGCCAGCAGCTTATCGGGTGACGAGCAGTACTTC
CASSLSGDEQYF
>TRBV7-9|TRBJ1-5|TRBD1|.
TGTGCCAGCAGCCCGAACGGACAGGGTAATCAGCCCCAGCATTTT
CASSPNGQGNQPQHF
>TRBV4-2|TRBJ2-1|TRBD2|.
TGTGCCAGCAGCCAGTGGGCTAGCGGGAACAATGAGCAGTTCTTC
CASSQWASGNNEQFF
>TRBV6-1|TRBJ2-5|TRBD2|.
TGTGCCAGCAGTGAACAGCGGGGGGTTTTAGAGACCCAGTACTTC
CASSEQRGVLETQYF
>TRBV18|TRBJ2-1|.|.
TGTGCCAGCTCACTAATCCGGGAGCGATCCTACAATGAGCAGTTCTTC
CASSLIRERSYNEQFF
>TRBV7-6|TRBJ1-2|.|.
TGTGCCAGCAGCTTAGAGGGTCGAGGAGGCGGCTACACCTTC
CASSLEGRGGGYTF
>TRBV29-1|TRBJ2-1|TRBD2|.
TGCAGCGCCCCGATAGCGGGGGGAAATGAGCAGTTCTTC
CSAPIAGGNEQFF
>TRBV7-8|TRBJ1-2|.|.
TGTGCCAGCAGCTCCCACAGGGCTGACTATGGCTACACCTTC
CASSSHRADYGYTF
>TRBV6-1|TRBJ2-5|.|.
TGTGCCAGCAGTGAAGCCCGGCTGGGGGGGCACGAGACCCAGTACTTC
CASSEARLGGHETQYF
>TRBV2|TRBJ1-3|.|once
TGTGCCAGCAGTGAACTAAGGGGAAGTGGGAACACCATATATTTT
CASSELRGSGNTIYF
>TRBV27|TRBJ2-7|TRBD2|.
TGTGCCAGCAGTTTGGCCCCTCCCGGGACTAACTCCTACGAGCAGTACTTC
CASSLAPPGTNSYEQYF
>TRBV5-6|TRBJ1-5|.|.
TGTGCCAGCAGCTTGTGGGGGGGTAATCAGCCCCAGCATTTT
CASSLWGGNQPQHF
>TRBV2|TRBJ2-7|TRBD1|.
TGTGCCAGCAGAGAAGGACAGGGGGCATCCTACGAGCAGTACTTC
CASREGQGASYEQYF
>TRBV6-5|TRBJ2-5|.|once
TGTGCCAGCACGGAGGATTTAACGGGGACCCAGTACTTC
CASTEDLTGTQYF
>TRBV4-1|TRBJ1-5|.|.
TGCGCCAGCAGCCAATTCGCTCGCGGACAGCCCCAGCATTTT
CASSQFARGQPQHF
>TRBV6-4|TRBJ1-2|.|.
TGTGCCAGCAGGGCTAGAGGGCGAAACTATGGCTACACCTTC
CASRARGRNYGYTF
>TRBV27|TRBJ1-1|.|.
TGTGCCAGCAGTTTCATGGGCCTGAACACTGAAGCTTTCTTT
CASSFMGLNTEAFF
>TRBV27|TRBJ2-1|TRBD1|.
TGTGCCAGCAGCCGCACTGGACAGGCGAATGAGCAGTTCTTC
CASSRTGQANEQFF
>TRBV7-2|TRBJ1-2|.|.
TGTGCCAGCAGCTTAGGCGGGGTTGTTGGCTACACCTTC
CASSLGGVVGYTF
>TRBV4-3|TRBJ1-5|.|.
TGCGCCAGCAGCCAAGACAGACTGAATCAGCCCCAGCATTTT
CASSQDRLNQPQHF
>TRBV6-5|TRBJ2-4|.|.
TGTGCCAGCAGTAGGACACAACACAAAAACATTCAGTACTTC
CASSRTQHKNIQYF
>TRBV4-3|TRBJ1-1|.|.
TGCGCCAGCAGCCAAGAGGCAGATTTGAACACTGAAGCTTTCTTT
CASSQEADLNTEAFF
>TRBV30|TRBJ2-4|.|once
TGTGCCTGCACGACAGGAGGCAAAAACAGTCAGTACTTC
CACTTGGKNSQYF
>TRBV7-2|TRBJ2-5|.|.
TGTGCCAGCAGCGGGGGCCCGCTGGGAGAGACCCAGTACTTC
CASSGGPLGETQYF
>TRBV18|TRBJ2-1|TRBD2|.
TGTGCCAGCTCACCAGCTAGCGGGGGCTCCTACAATGAGCAGTTCTTC
CASSPASGGSYNEQFF
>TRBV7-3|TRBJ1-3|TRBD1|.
TGTGCCAGCAGCCCCACCTCACAGGGGGCGTCTGGAAACACCATATATTTT
CASSPTSQGASGNTIYF
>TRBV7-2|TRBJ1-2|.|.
TGTGCCAGCAGCCTTGAACGCGCGGGCTATGGCTACACCTTC
CASSLERAGYGYTF
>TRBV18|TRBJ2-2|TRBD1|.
TGTGCCAGCTCACCAAGGGACAGGGGTTACGGCGGGGAGCTGTTTTTT
CASSPRDRGYGGELFF
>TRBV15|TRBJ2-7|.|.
TGTGCCACCAGCAGAGACCAGGGCGGTACCTACGAGCAGTACTTC
CATSRDQGGTYEQYF
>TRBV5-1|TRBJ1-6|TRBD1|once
TGCGCCAGCAGCCTCGGGACAGGGGGGTATAATTCACCCCTCCACTTT
CASSLGTGGYNSPLHF
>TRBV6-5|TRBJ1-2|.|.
TGTGCCAGCAGTTACGCGGGGCAAGATACCTTC
CASSYAGQDTF
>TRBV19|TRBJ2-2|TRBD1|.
TGTGCCAGTACCAACCCCGGGACAGGGGCGCCCGGGGAGCTGTTTTTT
CASTNPGTGAPGELFF
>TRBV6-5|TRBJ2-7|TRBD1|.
TGTGCCAGCAGCCAGACAGGGGGCGAGCAGTACTTC
CASSQTGGEQYF
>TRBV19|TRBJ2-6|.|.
TGTGCCAGTAGACAGTCTGGGGGGTCTGGGGCCAACGTCCTGACTTTC
CASRQSGGSGANVLTF
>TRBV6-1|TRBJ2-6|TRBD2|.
TGTGCCAGCAGTGGAGCGGGGGGGCCAGGGGCCAACGTCCTGACTTTC
CASSGAGGPGANVLTF
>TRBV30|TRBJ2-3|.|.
TGTGCCTGGAGTGTCGGGGGACCCACAGATACGCAGTATTTT
CAWSVGGPTDTQYF
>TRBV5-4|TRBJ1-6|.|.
TGTGCCAGCAGCTCCCCGGTGGGGGGGAATAATTCACCCCTCCACTTT
CASSSPVGGNNSPLHF
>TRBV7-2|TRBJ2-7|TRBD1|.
TGTGCCAGCAGCCCGCGACAGGGCGAGAGCTCCTACGAGCAGTACTTC
CASSPRQGESSYEQYF
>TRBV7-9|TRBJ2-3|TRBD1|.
TGTGCCAGCAACCAGGGGGCCGCAGATACGCAGTATTTT
CASNQGAADTQYF
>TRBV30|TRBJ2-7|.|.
TGTGCCTGGAGTGAAAAGAACCGCAGCGAGCAGTACTTC
CAWSEKNRSEQYF
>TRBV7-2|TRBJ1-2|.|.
TGTGCCAGCAGCCCCCCGACAGCGAACTATGGCTACACCTTC
CASSPPTANYGYTF
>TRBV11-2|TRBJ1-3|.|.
TGTGCCAGCAGCTCTCAGGGTAGTGACGGAAACACCATATATTTT
CASSSQGSDGNTIYF